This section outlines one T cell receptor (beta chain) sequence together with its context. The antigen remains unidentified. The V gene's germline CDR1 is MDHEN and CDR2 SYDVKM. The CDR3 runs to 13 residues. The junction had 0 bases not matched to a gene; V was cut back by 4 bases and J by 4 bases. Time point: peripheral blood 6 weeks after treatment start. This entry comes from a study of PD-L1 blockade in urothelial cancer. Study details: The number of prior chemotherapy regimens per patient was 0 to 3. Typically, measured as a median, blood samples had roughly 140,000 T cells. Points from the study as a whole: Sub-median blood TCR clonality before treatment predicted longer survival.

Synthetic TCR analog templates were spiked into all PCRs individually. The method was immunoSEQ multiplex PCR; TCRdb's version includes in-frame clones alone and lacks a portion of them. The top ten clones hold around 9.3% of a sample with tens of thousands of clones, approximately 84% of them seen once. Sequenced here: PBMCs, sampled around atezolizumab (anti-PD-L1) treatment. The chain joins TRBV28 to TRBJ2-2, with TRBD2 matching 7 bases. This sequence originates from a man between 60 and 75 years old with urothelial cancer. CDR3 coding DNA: TGTGCCAGCAGTTGGGGGGGCACCGGGGAGCTGTTTTTT. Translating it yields CASSWGGTGELFF.